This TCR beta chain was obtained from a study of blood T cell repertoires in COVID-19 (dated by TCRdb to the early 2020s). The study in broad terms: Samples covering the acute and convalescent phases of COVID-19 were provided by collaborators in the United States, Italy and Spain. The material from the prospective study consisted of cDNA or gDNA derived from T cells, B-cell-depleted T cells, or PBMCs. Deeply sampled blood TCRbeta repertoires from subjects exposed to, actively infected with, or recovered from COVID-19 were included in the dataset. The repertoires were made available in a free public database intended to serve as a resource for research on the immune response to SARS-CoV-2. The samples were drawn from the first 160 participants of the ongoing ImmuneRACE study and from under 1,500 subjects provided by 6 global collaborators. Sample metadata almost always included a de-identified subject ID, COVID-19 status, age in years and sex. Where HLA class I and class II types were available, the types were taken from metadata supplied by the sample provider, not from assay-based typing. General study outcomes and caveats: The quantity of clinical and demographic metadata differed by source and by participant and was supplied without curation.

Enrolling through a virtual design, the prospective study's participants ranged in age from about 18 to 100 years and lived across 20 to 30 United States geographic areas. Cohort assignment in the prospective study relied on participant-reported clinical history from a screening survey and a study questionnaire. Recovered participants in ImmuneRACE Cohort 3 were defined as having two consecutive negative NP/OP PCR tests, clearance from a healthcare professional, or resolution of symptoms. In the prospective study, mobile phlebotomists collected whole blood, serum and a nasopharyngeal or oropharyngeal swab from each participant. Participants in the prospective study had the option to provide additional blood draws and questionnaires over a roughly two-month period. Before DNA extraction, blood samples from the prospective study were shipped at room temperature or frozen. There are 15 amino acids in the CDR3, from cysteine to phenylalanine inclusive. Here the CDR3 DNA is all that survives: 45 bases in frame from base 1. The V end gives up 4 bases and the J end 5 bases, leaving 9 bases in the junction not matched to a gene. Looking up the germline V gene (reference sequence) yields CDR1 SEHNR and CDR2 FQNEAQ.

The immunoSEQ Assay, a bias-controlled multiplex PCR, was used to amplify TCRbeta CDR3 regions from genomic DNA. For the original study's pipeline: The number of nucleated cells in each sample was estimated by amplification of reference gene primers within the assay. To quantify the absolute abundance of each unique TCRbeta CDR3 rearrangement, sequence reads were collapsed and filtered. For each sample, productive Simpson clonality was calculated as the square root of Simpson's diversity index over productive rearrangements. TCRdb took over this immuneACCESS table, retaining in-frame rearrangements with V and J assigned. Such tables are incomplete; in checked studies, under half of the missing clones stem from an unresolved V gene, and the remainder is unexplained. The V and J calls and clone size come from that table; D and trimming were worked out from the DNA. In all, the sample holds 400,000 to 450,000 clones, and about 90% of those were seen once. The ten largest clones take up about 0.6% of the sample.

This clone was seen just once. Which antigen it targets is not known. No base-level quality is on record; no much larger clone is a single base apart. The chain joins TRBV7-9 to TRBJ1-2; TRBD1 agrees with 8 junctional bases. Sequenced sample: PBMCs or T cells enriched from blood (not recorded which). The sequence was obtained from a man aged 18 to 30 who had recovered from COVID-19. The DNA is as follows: TGTGCCAGCAGCTCCCCAGGGGGCGCTGTATATGGCTACACCTTC. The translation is CASSSPGGAVYGYTF.